The 5 T cell receptor beta chains listed next were all sequenced from one sample in a study of cytomegalovirus exposure and HLA in healthy donors. PCR involved 60 Vbeta and 13 Jbeta primers. Sequencing used immunoSEQ multiplex PCR; TCRdb keeps in-frame clones, though not all of them. The sample contains about 190,000 clones, about 80% of which appear only once. Material for sequencing was PBMCs. These receptors were obtained from a middle-aged woman in good health and CMV-seronegative.

The V and J genes are TRBV12-5 and TRBJ2-5; 9 bases are a match to TRBD2. Unmatched junction bases numbered 7, after V lost 4 bases and J lost 1 base. The germline gives CDR1 LGHNT, CDR2 FRNRAP. There are 16 residues in the CDR3. The CDR3 here is CASGSGLAQLQETQYF. CDR3 DNA sequence: TGTGCTAGTGGTTCCGGACTAGCGCAACTCCAAGAGACCCAGTACTTC.

The V and J genes are TRBV5-1 and TRBJ2-1; no definite D call. Germline CDR1 and CDR2: SGHRS and YFSETQ. Trimming took off 0 bases at V and 0 bases at J, with 7 bases between the two ends. This CDR3 is 15 amino acids long. The CDR3 protein is CASSLATASYNEQFF. CDR3 in DNA: TGCGCCAGCAGCTTGGCGACTGCCTCCTACAATGAGCAGTTCTTC.

V gene TRBV6-1 combines with J gene TRBJ1-4; 7 nucleotides agree with TRBD1. Trimming took 11 bases from V and 5 from J; bases not matched to a gene: 11. CDR1 and CDR2 (germline): MNHNS, SASEGT. The CDR3 extends over 14 amino acids. The CDR3 region has the DNA TGTGCCTCGGTTTTAACAGGGGAAAATGAAAAACTGTTTTTT. Translating it yields CASVLTGENEKLFF.

The chain is built from TRBV6-5 and TRBJ1-1; 7 bases match TRBD1. CDR3 size: 13 residues. The junction had 1 base not matched to a gene; V was cut back by 5 bases and J by 1 base. The V gene's germline CDR1 is MNHEY and CDR2 SVGAGI. The CDR3 DNA sequence: TGTGCCAGCAGTCAGGGGGAGAACACTGAAGCTTTCTTT. Translating it yields CASSQGENTEAFF.

The genes are TRBV6-6 and TRBJ1-3, with 8 bases fitting TRBD1. Per the germline V gene, CDR1 is MNHNY and CDR2 is SVGAGI (reference sequence). The ends lost 5 bases at V and 4 bases at J; junction bases unmatched: 4. CDR3 length: 14 residues. The CDR3 region is CASSPRTGGNTIYF. CDR3 nucleotide sequence: TGTGCCAGCAGTCCCCGGACAGGGGGAAACACCATATATTTT.